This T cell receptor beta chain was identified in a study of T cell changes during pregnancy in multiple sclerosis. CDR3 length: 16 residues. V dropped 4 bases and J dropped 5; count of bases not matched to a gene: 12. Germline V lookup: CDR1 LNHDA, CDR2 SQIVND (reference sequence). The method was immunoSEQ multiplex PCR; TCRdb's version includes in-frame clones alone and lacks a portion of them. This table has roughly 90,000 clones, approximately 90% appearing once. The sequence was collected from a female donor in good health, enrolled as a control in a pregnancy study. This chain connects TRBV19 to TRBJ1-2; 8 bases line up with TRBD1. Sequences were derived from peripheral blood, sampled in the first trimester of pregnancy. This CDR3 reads CASSNRWTGQGYGYTF. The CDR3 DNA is TGTGCCAGTAGTAACCGCTGGACAGGGCAGGGGTATGGCTACACCTTC.